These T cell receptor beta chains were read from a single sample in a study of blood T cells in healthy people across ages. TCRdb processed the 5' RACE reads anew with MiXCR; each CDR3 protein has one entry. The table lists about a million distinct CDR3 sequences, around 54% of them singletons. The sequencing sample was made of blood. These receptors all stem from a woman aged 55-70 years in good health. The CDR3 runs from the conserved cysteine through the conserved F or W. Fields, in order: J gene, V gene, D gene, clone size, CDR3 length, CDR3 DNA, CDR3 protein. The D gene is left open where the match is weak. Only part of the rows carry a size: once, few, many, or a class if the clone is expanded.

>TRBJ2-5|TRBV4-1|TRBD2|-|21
TGCGCCAGCAGCCAAGAGTGGGCTAGCGGGAGATTCAGTCGTACCACCAATGAGCAGTACTTC
CASSQEWASGRFSRTTNEQYF
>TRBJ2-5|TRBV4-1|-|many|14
TGCGCCAGCAGGGACCCGAGAAATATAGAGACCCAGTACTTC
CASRDPRNIETQYF
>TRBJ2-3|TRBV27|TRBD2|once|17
TGCGCCAGCAGTTTGGGTTTAGCGGGGGGGCCTTTGGATACGCAGTATTTT
CASSLGLAGGPLDTQYF
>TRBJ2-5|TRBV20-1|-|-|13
TGCAGTGCTACCAATACAGGGACGGAGACCCAGTACTTC
CSATNTGTETQYF
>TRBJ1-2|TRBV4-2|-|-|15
TGTGCCAGCAGCCAAGAGGCAACAGGGTCTAGGGGCTACACCTTC
CASSQEATGSRGYTF
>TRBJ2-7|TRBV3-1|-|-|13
TGTGCCAGCAGCCAAACCCGAGGTGATGAGCAGTACTTC
CASSQTRGDEQYF
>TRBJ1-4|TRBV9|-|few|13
TGTGCCAGCAGCGTAGTACCAGGGGAAAAACTGTTTTTT
CASSVVPGEKLFF
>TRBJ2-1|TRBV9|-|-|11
TGTGCCAGCACGGAAGGTAGTGAGCAGTTCTTC
CASTEGSEQFF
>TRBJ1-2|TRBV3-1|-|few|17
TGTGCCAGCAGCCAAGATCGTCCAGGTGCTTCTAACTATGGCTACACCTTC
CASSQDRPGASNYGYTF
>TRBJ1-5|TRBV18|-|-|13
TGTGCCAGCTCGCGCTCAGAAAATCAGCCCCAGCATTTT
CASSRSENQPQHF
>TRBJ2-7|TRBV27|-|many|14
TGTGCCAGCAGCCGGGTCGGGAGCTCCTACGAGCAGTACTTC
CASSRVGSSYEQYF
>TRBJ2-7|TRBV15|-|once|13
TGTGCCACCAGCAGAGGCCAGCTGGACGAGCAGTACTTC
CATSRGQLDEQYF
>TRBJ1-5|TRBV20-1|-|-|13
TGCAGTGCTAGCTATTCCCCTAATCAGCCCCAGCATTTT
CSASYSPNQPQHF
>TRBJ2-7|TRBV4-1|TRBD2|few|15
TGCGCCAGCAGCCATCGACCGGGACTAGGTGTCGAGCAGTACTTC
CASSHRPGLGVEQYF
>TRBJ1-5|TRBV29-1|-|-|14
TGCAGCGTTAACGAGGGGGGGAGCAATCAGCCCCAGCATTTT
CSVNEGGSNQPQHF
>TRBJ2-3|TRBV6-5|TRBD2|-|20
TGTGCCAGCAGTTACCTTGCCGGGACTAGCGGTGGCTTTAGCACAGATACGCAGTATTTT
CASSYLAGTSGGFSTDTQYF